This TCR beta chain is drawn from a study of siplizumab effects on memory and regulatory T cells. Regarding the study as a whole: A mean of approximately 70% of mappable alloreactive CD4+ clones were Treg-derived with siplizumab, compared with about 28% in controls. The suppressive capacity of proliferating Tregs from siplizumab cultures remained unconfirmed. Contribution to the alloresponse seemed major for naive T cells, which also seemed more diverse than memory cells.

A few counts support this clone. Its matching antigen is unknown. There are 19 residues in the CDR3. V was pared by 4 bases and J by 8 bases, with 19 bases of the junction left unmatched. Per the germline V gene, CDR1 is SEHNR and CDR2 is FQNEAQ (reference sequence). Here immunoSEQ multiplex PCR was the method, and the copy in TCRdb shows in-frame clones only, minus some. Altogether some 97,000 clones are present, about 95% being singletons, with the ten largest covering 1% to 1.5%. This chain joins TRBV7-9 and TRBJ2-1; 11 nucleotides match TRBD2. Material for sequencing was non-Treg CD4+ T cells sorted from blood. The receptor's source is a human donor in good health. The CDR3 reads CASSSGLAGYLGARDEQFF. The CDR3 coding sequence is TGTGCCAGCAGCTCCGGACTAGCGGGTTACCTGGGGGCCAGGGATGAGCAGTTCTTC.